The rows below give T cell receptor beta chains drawn from one sample of a study of blood T cell repertoires in COVID-19. The table came from immunoSEQ multiplex PCR; TCRdb's copy has only in-frame clones and leaves some out. The sample yields around 300,000 clones, more than 70% seen once. The sample comprised peripheral blood. These receptors originate from a young man with active or convalescent COVID-19. Both conserved end residues are part of each CDR3.

J gene,V gene,CDR3 protein
TRBJ1-4,TRBV7-9,CASSLESGSGEKLFF
TRBJ1-3,TRBV19,CASTLGGTIYF
TRBJ2-1,TRBV9,CASSPAAGGEQFF
TRBJ1-4,TRBV6-5,CASSTLTGVDEKLFF
TRBJ1-3,TRBV7-8,CASSLWESGNTIYF
TRBJ2-2,TRBV7-9,CASSPLGIGELFF
TRBJ1-2,TRBV6-5,CASSSRTYGYTF
TRBJ2-3,TRBV5-1,CASSLRGTGRVNWYF
TRBJ1-1,TRBV5-4,CASSSPTGAEAFF
TRBJ2-7,TRBV7-7,CASSLALRGEQYF
TRBJ2-2,TRBV7-6,CASSARTSGSGSGELFF